Listed below are T cell receptor beta chains from one sample, sequenced in a study of vaccination and CD4 T cells after COVID-19. TCRdb analysed the PCR reads with MiXCR anew, one entry per CDR3 protein. The profile shows about 16,000 distinct CDR3 sequences, 44% of them singletons. Antigens of these TCRs are unknown. The sequencing input was CD4+ T cells from blood, cultured in vitro. The source is a human donor who had recovered from COVID-19. Each CDR3 is given with its conserved first and last residue. A D gene is named only where the DNA matches it firmly. Size is omitted from some rows. Given values are once, few, many or a class for expanded clones.

j_gene,abundance,d_gene,v_gene,CDR3aa,CDR3nt
TRBJ2-5,-,TRBD2,TRBV10-3,CAISVGTMGTSGKETQYF,TGTGCCATCAGCGTCGGGACTATGGGGACTAGCGGGAAAGAGACCCAGTACTTC
TRBJ2-7,-,-,TRBV21-1,CASSKATGGQESYEQYF,TGTGCCAGCAGCAAAGCCACTGGAGGGCAGGAATCCTACGAGCAGTACTTC
TRBJ1-5,few,-,TRBV15,CATSRDLGSYQPQHF,TGTGCCACCAGCAGAGATCTAGGCAGTTATCAGCCCCAGCATTTT
TRBJ2-3,-,TRBD1,TRBV2,CASSEPGGQVNTQYF,TGTGCCAGCAGCGAACCAGGGGGCCAGGTGAATACGCAGTATTTT
TRBJ2-3,-,TRBD2,TRBV5-4,CASSLGTSGRITDTQYF,TGTGCCAGCAGCTTGGGGACTAGCGGGAGGATCACAGATACGCAGTATTTT
TRBJ2-2,few,-,TRBV6-4,CASSDRDTGELFF,TGTGCCAGCAGTGACAGGGACACCGGGGAGCTGTTTTTT
TRBJ2-4,-,TRBD2,TRBV20-1,CSAIAGAAKNIQYF,TGCAGTGCGATAGCGGGAGCTGCCAAAAACATTCAGTACTTC
TRBJ2-4,-,TRBD1,TRBV19,CASRRGGQDIQYF,TGTGCCAGTAGGAGAGGGGGCCAGGACATTCAGTACTTC
TRBJ2-2,-,-,TRBV6-1,CASTRGTGELFF,TGTGCCAGCACCAGGGGCACCGGGGAGCTGTTTTTT
TRBJ2-5,few,-,TRBV10-1,CASSESGSPARYF,TGCGCCAGCAGTGAGTCGGGCAGCCCAGCTCGGTACTTC
TRBJ2-1,few,TRBD2,TRBV4-1,CASSTLGREKVLSNEQFF,TGCGCCAGCAGCACTCTTGGGCGGGAGAAAGTGCTCTCAAATGAGCAGTTCTTC
TRBJ1-5,few,-,TRBV12-3/TRBV12-4,CASRKQSYSNQPQHF,TGTGCCAGCAGGAAACAGAGCTATAGCAATCAGCCCCAGCATTTT
TRBJ2-3,-,-,TRBV9,CASSVVWQGRDTQYF,TGTGCCAGCAGCGTAGTTTGGCAGGGGAGGGATACGCAGTATTTT
TRBJ1-4,-,-,TRBV6-1,CASSRGTWGEKLFF,TGTGCCAGCAGTCGGGGGACCTGGGGTGAAAAACTGTTTTTT
TRBJ2-6,once,-,TRBV21-1,CASSPGQGNLSGANVLTF,TGTGCCAGCAGCCCTGGACAAGGCAACCTCTCTGGGGCCAACGTCCTGACTTTC
TRBJ2-7,-,-,TRBV3-1,CASSQGHSIIYEQYF,TGTGCCAGCAGCCAAGGGCACTCTATAATCTACGAGCAGTACTTC
TRBJ1-5,-,-,TRBV10-3,CAISESMAGNQPQHF,TGTGCCATCAGTGAGTCGATGGCGGGCAATCAGCCCCAGCATTTT
TRBJ1-2,-,TRBD1,TRBV4-1,CASRDRQGPTYGYTF,TGCGCCAGCAGGGACAGGCAGGGGCCAACCTATGGCTACACCTTC
TRBJ1-6,-,TRBD1,TRBV6-1,CASSGDRGNSPLHF,TGTGCCAGCAGTGGGGACAGGGGGAATTCACCCCTCCACTTT
TRBJ1-2,-,-,TRBV18,CASSPGFRGGYGYTF,TGTGCCAGCTCACCGGGGTTTAGGGGCGGCTATGGCTACACCTTC
TRBJ2-5,-,TRBD2,TRBV6-1,CASSGAWWGGPQETQYF,TGTGCCAGCAGTGGCGCCTGGTGGGGGGGACCCCAAGAGACCCAGTACTTC
TRBJ2-2,-,-,TRBV20-1,CSARGYTNTGELFF,TGCAGTGCTAGGGGCTATACGAACACCGGGGAGCTGTTTTTT
TRBJ2-3,few,TRBD1,TRBV11-3,CASSAGQGGTDTQYF,TGTGCCAGCAGCGCCGGACAGGGTGGGACAGATACGCAGTATTTT